Listed below are T cell receptor beta chains from one sample, sequenced in a study of T-cell reconstitution after alpha-beta-depleted transplantation in children. Using its own MiXCR run on the PCR reads, TCRdb lists one record per CDR3 protein. Of about 640,000 distinct CDR3 sequences listed, roughly 15% are singletons. The source material was PBMCs from the stem cell graft donor, sampled from the stem cell graft. The receptor set was obtained from a human donor who donated a stem cell graft to a child with acute myeloid leukemia. Each CDR3 is given with its conserved first and last residue. Fields, in order: clone size, CDR3 length, V gene, J gene, CDR3 protein. Rows give clone size only sometimes, using once, few, many, or a class for an expanded clone.

>many|12|TRBV20-1|TRBJ1-1
CSARGVNTEAFF
>few|14|TRBV5-6|TRBJ1-2
CASSFRRGAYGYTF
>.|14|TRBV10-3|TRBJ1-2
CAISNDRVDYGYTF
>many|10|TRBV29-1|TRBJ2-5
CSVYQETQYF
>.|18|TRBV5-5|TRBJ2-1
CASSLAAGAFSSYNEQFF
>few|15|TRBV7-2|TRBJ1-5
CASSSGGSGRQPQHF
>many|13|TRBV20-1|TRBJ1-1
CSASRGWDTEAFF
>.|15|TRBV7-2|TRBJ1-2
CASSLADYRGSGYTF
>once|15|TRBV2|TRBJ1-5
CASRDRAISNQPQHF
>.|16|TRBV7-9|TRBJ1-4
CASSGHRGGVNEKLFF
>.|17|TRBV27|TRBJ2-7
CASSFLYGTTRVYEQYF
>many|13|TRBV12-3/TRBV12-4|TRBJ2-7
CASSFYRAYEQYF